The present TCR beta chain was sequenced within a study of primary melanoma T cells and metastatic recurrence (dated by TCRdb to 2020 to 2022). Regarding the study in general: The cohort comprised approximately 190 primary melanomas of stage T2 to T4, with thickness greater than 1 mm. Progression-free survival was the clinical outcome compared against the T-cell fraction measured by TCR beta sequencing. The sequencing-derived T-cell fraction was compared with histopathological grading of tumor-infiltrating lymphocytes. The study examined whether T-cell fraction and T-cell repertoire clonality in primary melanoma tumors predicted patient outcome.

Libraries were constructed by the immunoSEQ multiplex PCR assay. Primary melanoma tumor tissue was subjected to high-throughput sequencing of the T-cell receptor beta chain. The paper's data handling went like this. TCRB CDR3 sharing between samples and the distribution of insertions and deletions were included in the repertoire analyses. A gradient-boosted model ranked the predictive value of the T-cell fraction against histopathological variables. TCRdb provides this immuneACCESS table in a form limited to in-frame rearrangements. Some clones are lacking; in checked studies, under half of them reflect an unresolved V gene, and why the rest are absent is not known. The D gene and trimming were derived from the DNA, and the V and J assignments and clone size from that table. The sample table holds approximately 180 clones, of which roughly 93% were seen once. Of the sample, roughly 21% is held by the ten largest clones.

The study at large found these results: Adding T-cell fraction to tumor thickness reportedly improved progression-free survival prediction more than adding any other histopathological variable. A T-cell fraction above 20% appeared protective regardless of ulceration status, mitotic rate or nodal disease. An effective T-cell-mediated antitumor response in primary melanoma was presented by the authors only as a suggestion rather than as a demonstrated mechanism. Tumor T-cell fraction was reported to predict progression-free survival independently of thickness, ulceration, mitotic rate and age.

About this clone itself: No antigen is known for it. Qualities for individual bases were not recorded, and no much larger clone is one base off.

Sequences MNHGY (CDR1) and SAAAGT (CDR2) are obtained from the germline V gene. From cysteine to phenylalanine, the CDR3 is 13 amino acids long. The kept DNA is CDR3 alone, 39 bases in frame from the first base. The V end gives up 5 bases and the J end 13 bases, leaving 9 bases in the junction not matched to a gene. The primary melanoma of each patient had been surgically resected and was considered potentially curable but at risk of metastatic recurrence. The sequence was obtained from a human donor with melanoma. The chain uses TRBV6-8 and TRBJ2-5; 11 of the junction bases match TRBD2. The sequenced sample consisted of melanoma tumor tissue. The CDR3 in this case is CASSVTSGIFLYF. The DNA sequence is given as TGTGCCAGCAGTGTGACTAGCGGGATATTCTTGTACTTC.